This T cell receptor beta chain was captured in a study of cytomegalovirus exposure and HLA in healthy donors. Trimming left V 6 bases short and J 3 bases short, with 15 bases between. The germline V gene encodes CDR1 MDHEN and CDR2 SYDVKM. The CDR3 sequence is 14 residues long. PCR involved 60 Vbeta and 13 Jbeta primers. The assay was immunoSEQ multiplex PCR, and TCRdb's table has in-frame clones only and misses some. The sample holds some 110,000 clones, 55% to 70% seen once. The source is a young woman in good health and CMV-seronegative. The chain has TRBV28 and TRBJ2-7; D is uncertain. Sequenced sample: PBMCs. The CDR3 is CASSPNGVDYEQYF. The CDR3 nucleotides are TGTGCCAGCAGCCCTAACGGTGTCGACTACGAGCAGTACTTC.